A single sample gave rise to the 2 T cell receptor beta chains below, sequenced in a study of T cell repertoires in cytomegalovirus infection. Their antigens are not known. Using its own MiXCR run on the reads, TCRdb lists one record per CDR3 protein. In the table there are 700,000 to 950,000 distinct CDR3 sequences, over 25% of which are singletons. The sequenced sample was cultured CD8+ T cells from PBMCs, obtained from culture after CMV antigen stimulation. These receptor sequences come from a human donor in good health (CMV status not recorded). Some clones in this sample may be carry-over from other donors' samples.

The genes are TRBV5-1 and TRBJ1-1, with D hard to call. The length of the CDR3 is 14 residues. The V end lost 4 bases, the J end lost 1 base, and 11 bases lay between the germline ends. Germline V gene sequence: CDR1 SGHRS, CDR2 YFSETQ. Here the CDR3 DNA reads TGCGCCAGCAGCGTAGGACCGGGGAACACTGAAGCTTTCTTT. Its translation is CASSVGPGNTEAFF.

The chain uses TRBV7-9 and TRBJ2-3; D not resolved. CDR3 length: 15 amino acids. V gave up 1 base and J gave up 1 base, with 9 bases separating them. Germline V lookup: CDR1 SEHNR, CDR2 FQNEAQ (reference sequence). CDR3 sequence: CASSLEADRTDTQYF. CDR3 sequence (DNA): TGTGCCAGCAGCTTAGAGGCGGACCGCACAGATACGCAGTATTTT.